Below, 17 T cell receptor beta chains from the same sample are listed, as sequenced in a study of cytomegalovirus exposure and HLA in healthy donors (dated by TCRdb to the late 2010s). The library was prepared using the immunoSEQ multiplex PCR assay. TCRdb's version of the immuneACCESS table is confined to in-frame rearrangements and falls short of the full clone set. An unresolved V gene accounts for under half of the shortfall where checked; the remainder is of unknown origin. A total of approximately 260,000 clones appear in this sample, around 87% of them only once. The top ten clones comprise around 1.3% of the sample. Material for sequencing was PBMCs. These receptors were collected from a young woman in good health and CMV-seropositive.

The chain recombines TRBV5-6 with TRBJ1-2; TRBD1 matches at 7 bases. Germline V gene sequence: CDR1 SGHDT, CDR2 YYEEEE. V was pared by 3 bases and J by 4 bases, with 6 bases of the junction left unmatched. The CDR3 totals 14 residues. CDR3 in amino acids: CASSSTGLSYGYTF. The CDR3 nucleotides are TGTGCCAGCAGCTCGACAGGGTTGAGCTATGGCTACACCTTC.

This clone turned up a few times. The chain couples TRBV4-2 to TRBJ2-7; D is perhaps TRBD1 (5 bases). Germline CDR1 is LGHNA and CDR2 is YNFKEQ. V lost 1 base and J 3 bases, leaving 16 bases between the germline ends. This CDR3 has 16 residues. DNA for the CDR3: TGTGCCAGCAGCCAAGTAGGTGGTCTGCAGGGCTACGAGCAGTACTTC. Translated, it gives CASSQVGGLQGYEQYF.

This clone occurred once. The rearrangement links TRBV11-2 to TRBJ2-1, with D hard to call. CDR1 and CDR2 (germline): SGHAT, FQNNGV. The CDR3 is 12 amino acids. V dropped 0 bases and J dropped 9 bases, with 6 bases sitting between them. The CDR3 spells CASSLDRGEQFF. The CDR3 bases are TGTGCCAGCAGCTTAGATCGAGGTGAGCAGTTCTTC. The full variable domain, its missing parts supplied by reference TRBV11-2 and TRBJ2-1, is EAGVAQSPRYKIIEKRQSVAFWCNPISGHATLYWYQQILGQGPKLLIQFQNNGVVDDSQLPKDRFSAERLKGVDSTLKIQPAKLEDSAVYLCASSLDRGEQFFGPGTRLTVL.

The chain carries TRBV5-8 and TRBJ2-3; tentative D call: TRBD1 (6 bases). CDR3 length equals 14 residues. From germline, CDR1 is SGHTS and CDR2 YDEGEE. V was cut by 4 bases and J by 2 bases, with 11 bases left in between. CDR3 region: CASSLQGDTDTQYF. CDR3 bases: TGTGCCAGCAGCCTACAGGGTGACACAGATACGCAGTATTTT.

The rearrangement uses TRBV30 and TRBJ2-7; the D is unclear. The V end was cut by 0 bases, the J end by 5 bases, with 11 bases between. In germline, CDR1 is GTSNPN, CDR2 SVGIG (reference sequence). The CDR3 sequence is 13 residues long. The chain's CDR3 is CAWSVLVTHEQYF. Here the CDR3 DNA reads TGTGCCTGGAGTGTACTTGTCACCCACGAGCAGTACTTC.

V gene TRBV2 combines with J gene TRBJ1-2, with D possibly being TRBD1 (6 bases). The V and J ends lost 6 bases and 2 bases respectively, with 13 bases between them. CDR3 length equals 14 residues. Germline V CDR1 and CDR2: SNHLY, FYNNEI. The CDR3 sequence is CASSNRVENYGYTF. The CDR3, as DNA: TGTGCCAGCAGCAACAGGGTCGAGAACTATGGCTACACCTTC.

The chain joins TRBV15 to TRBJ2-3; the D is unclear. The length of the CDR3 is 13 residues. Germline values: CDR1 LNHNV, CDR2 YYDKDF (reference sequence). V lost 0 bases to trimming and J lost 3 bases, with 4 bases between them. The CDR3 region is CATSRDATDTQYF. The CDR3 nucleotides are TGTGCCACCAGCAGAGATGCGACAGATACGCAGTATTTT.

The gene calls are TRBV9 and TRBJ1-2; weak D call: TRBD1 (6 bases). Germline CDR1 is SGDLS and CDR2 is YYNGEE. The germline V and J ends were trimmed by 3 bases and 7 bases, with 22 bases remaining between them. The CDR3 loop spans 16 amino acids. DNA for the CDR3: TGTGCCAGCAGCGATATAAGGTTGGGGGGGCAGGGTGGCTACACCTTC. Translation gives CASSDIRLGGQGGYTF. The full variable domain, rest sourced from reference TRBV9 and TRBJ1-2, is DSGVTQTPKHLITATGQRVTLRCSPRSGDLSVYWYQQSLDQGLQFLIQYYNGEERAKGNILERFSAQQFPDLHSELNLSSLELGDSALYFCASSDIRLGGQGGYTFGSGTRLTVV.

The rearrangement joins TRBV4-1 to TRBJ1-5; D may be TRBD1 (5 bases). The length of the CDR3 is 15 residues. V was pared by 1 base and J by 4 bases, with 11 bases between. CDR1 MGHRA and CDR2 YSYEKL come from the germline V gene. The CDR3 DNA sequence: TGCGCCAGCAGCCAAGTAAGGGGAGGTAATCAGCCCCAGCATTTT. Amino acids: CASSQVRGGNQPQHF.

This clone was counted once. The chain joins TRBV27 to TRBJ2-1, with TRBD1 as a possible D gene (6 bases). The length of the CDR3 is 14 residues. V shed 4 bases and J shed 3 bases, with 10 bases lying between them. CDR1 and CDR2 from the germline V gene are MNHEY and SMNVEV (reference sequence). CDR3 in amino acids: CASSYRDNYNEQFF. CDR3 DNA: TGTGCCAGCAGTTACCGGGACAACTACAATGAGCAGTTCTTC.

The rearrangement joins TRBV5-1 to TRBJ2-1, with D perhaps TRBD2 (5 bases). Germline CDR1 and CDR2: SGHRS and YFSETQ. The CDR3 consists of 15 residues. V lost 3 bases and J 10 bases, leaving 20 bases between the germline ends. DNA for the CDR3: TGCGCCAGCAGCTGGGAGATAGGGAGTTTAAGGGAGCAGTTCTTC. Translation gives CASSWEIGSLREQFF. Combining the CDR3 with reference TRBV5-1 and TRBJ2-1 gives the whole variable domain KAGVTQTPRYLIKTRGQQVTLSCSPISGHRSVSWYQQTPGQGLQFLFEYFSETQRNKGNFPGRFSGRQFSNSRSEMNVSTLELGDSALYLCASSWEIGSLREQFFGPGTRLTVL.

The chain employs TRBV7-2 and TRBJ1-2, with D uncertain. V was trimmed by 0 bases and J by 4 bases, leaving 12 bases between them. CDR3 length: 15 residues. CDR1 SGHTA and CDR2 FQGNSA come from the germline V gene. The CDR3 DNA sequence: TGTGCCAGCAGCTTAGCTGGAGGGAGTCCCTATGGCTACACCTTC. Amino acids: CASSLAGGSPYGYTF.

The chain recombines TRBV18 with TRBJ2-7; 12 bases fit TRBD2. The length of the CDR3 is 15 residues. V lost 3 bases to trimming and J lost 4 bases; unmatched junction nucleotides: 4. From germline, CDR1 is KGHSH and CDR2 LQKENI. The CDR3 nucleotides read TGTGCCAGCTCACCGAGGACTAGCGGGGCGTACGAGCAGTACTTC. Protein sequence: CASSPRTSGAYEQYF. Full variable domain (missing parts from reference TRBV18 and TRBJ2-7): NAGVMQNPRHLVRRRGQEARLRCSPMKGHSHVYWYRQLPEEGLKFMVYLQKENIIDESGMPKERFSAEFPKEGPSILRIQQVVRGDSAAYFCASSPRTSGAYEQYFGPGTRLTVT.

The chain recombines TRBV7-3 with TRBJ1-1, with a tentative D call TRBD1 (5 bases). Between the trimmed V and J ends, which lost 1 base and 1 base, there was a span of 16 bases. Germline V gene lookup returns CDR1 SGHTA and CDR2 FQGTGA. The CDR3 sequence is 17 residues long. The CDR3 DNA follows: TGTGCCAGCAGCTTAAAGGGGCGAGTAGGGGCGAACACTGAAGCTTTCTTT. This sequence encodes CASSLKGRVGANTEAFF.

This chain joins TRBV6-1 and TRBJ1-1; 7 positions match TRBD1. V dropped 2 bases and J dropped 7; count of bases not matched to a gene: 4. The CDR3 runs to 13 residues. Germline-derived CDR1 and CDR2 are MNHNS and SASEGT. The CDR3 nucleotides read TGTGCCAGCAGTGAATACAGGGGTGGTGAAGCTTTCTTT. It is translated as CASSEYRGGEAFF.

This clone was seen a few times. The chain has TRBV5-1 and TRBJ2-7; 8 positions agree with TRBD2. Germline CDR1 SGHRS, CDR2 YFSETQ. V shed 3 bases and J 7 bases; nucleotides not matched to a gene: 3. CDR3 length equals 12 residues. The CDR3 reads CASSSGGWEQYF. The CDR3 DNA is TGCGCCAGCAGCTCGGGGGGGTGGGAGCAGTACTTC. Full variable domain (rest looked up from reference TRBV5-1 and TRBJ2-7): KAGVTQTPRYLIKTRGQQVTLSCSPISGHRSVSWYQQTPGQGLQFLFEYFSETQRNKGNFPGRFSGRQFSNSRSEMNVSTLELGDSALYLCASSSGGWEQYFGPGTRLTVT.

V is TRBV25-1 and J is TRBJ2-3; 8 bases align to TRBD2. V trimming: 10 bases; J trimming: 0 bases; junction bases outside the gene matches: 3. The CDR3 spans 13 residues. Germline V lookup: CDR1 MGHDK, CDR2 SYGVNS. The CDR3 bases are TGTGCCATCGCTAGCGGGAGCACAGATACGCAGTATTTT. Protein: CAIASGSTDTQYF.